The TCR beta chain described here comes from a study of blood T cell repertoires in COVID-19 (dated by TCRdb to about 2020). The study in broad terms: The collaborator samples originated in the United States, Italy and Spain and spanned the acute and convalescent phases of COVID-19. Where HLA class I and class II types were available, the types were taken from metadata supplied by the sample provider, not from assay-based typing. The repertoires were released in a freely available public database intended as a resource for research on the immune response to SARS-CoV-2. Subjects who had been exposed to COVID-19, were actively infected with it, or had recovered from it provided the deeply sampled blood TCRbeta repertoires that made up the dataset. The prospective study material was composed of cDNA or gDNA derived from T cells, B-cell-depleted T cells, or PBMCs. A de-identified subject ID, COVID-19 status, age in years and sex were almost always included in the sample metadata. The samples were drawn from two sources: the first 160 participants of the ongoing ImmuneRACE study, and 1,254 subjects contributed by 6 global collaborators. The investigation overall reported the following: Clinical and demographic metadata were provided uncurated, with the amount varying by source and participant.

Each collaborating institution followed its own protocols to collect whole blood in K2EDTA tubes. Collaborator samples were shipped for TCRbeta analysis as frozen whole blood, isolated PBMCs, or DNA extracted from either sample type. CDR1 and CDR2 (SGHDN, FVKESK) derive from the germline V gene. From cysteine to phenylalanine, the CDR3 is 13 amino acids long. Only the CDR3 portion is preserved as DNA: 39 bases, with reading frame beginning at the first base. The germline ends are 9 bases apart after V is trimmed by 3 bases and J by 6 bases. As regards this clone: The antigen it binds to is not known. No per-base quality is available; no much larger clone lies one base away.

TCRbeta CDR3 regions were amplified from genomic DNA by means of the immunoSEQ Assay, a bias-controlled multiplex PCR. The paper's processing steps were these. Nucleated cell counts per sample were estimated from amplification of reference gene primers within the assay. Sequence reads were collapsed and filtered to measure the absolute abundance of every unique TCRbeta CDR3 rearrangement. For each sample, productive Simpson clonality was calculated as the square root of Simpson's diversity index across productive rearrangements. Imported from immuneACCESS, the table was reduced by TCRdb to in-frame sequences with V and J called. These copies leave out some clones; in studies compared against another copy, an unresolved V gene accounts for under half, and the cause of the remainder is not known. For V, J and clone size, that table is used; D and trimming come from the DNA. The sample table shows roughly 200,000 clones, and 75% to 85% are seen once. The biggest ten clones account for about 13% of the sample.

This sequence uses TRBV14 and TRBJ2-1; the D gene remains uncertain. Sequenced input: peripheral blood. This TCR was recovered from a human donor in a cohort sampled during active COVID-19. CDR3 protein: CASSHGPLNEQFF. At the DNA level, the sequence is TGTGCCAGCAGCCATGGGCCCCTCAATGAGCAGTTCTTC.